This T cell receptor (beta chain) was retrieved from a study of control samples from healthy donors and cancer patients. CDR3 length: 14 residues. Germline-derived CDR1 and CDR2 are LNHNV and YYDKDF (reference sequence). The V end was cut by 4 bases, the J end by 8 bases, with 12 bases between. The method was immunoSEQ multiplex PCR; TCRdb's version includes in-frame clones alone and lacks a portion of them. The table shows some 200,000 clones, with around 94% occurring only once. The V call is TRBV15, the J call TRBJ1-6; D possibly corresponds to TRBD1 (5 bases). This TCR was recovered from a man aged 45-65 years in good health. Sequenced input: blood. The DNA for the CDR3 is TGTGCCACCAGCACCCGGGGGGGGGATTCACCCCTCCACTTT. Encoded protein: CATSTRGGDSPLHF.